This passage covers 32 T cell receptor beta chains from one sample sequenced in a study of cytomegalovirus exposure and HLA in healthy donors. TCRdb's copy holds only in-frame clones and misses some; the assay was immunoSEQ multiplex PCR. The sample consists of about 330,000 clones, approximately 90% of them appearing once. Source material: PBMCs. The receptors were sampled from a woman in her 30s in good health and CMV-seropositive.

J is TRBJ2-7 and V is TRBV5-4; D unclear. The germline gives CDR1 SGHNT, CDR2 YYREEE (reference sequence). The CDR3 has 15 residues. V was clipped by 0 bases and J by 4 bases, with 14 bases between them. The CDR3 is CASSLGVSTSYEQYF. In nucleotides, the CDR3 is TGTGCCAGCAGCTTGGGGGTCAGTACCTCGTACGAGCAGTACTTC.

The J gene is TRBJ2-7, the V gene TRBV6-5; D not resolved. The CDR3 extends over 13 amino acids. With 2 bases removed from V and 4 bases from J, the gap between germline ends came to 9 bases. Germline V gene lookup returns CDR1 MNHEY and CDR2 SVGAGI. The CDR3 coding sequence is TGTGCCAGCAGTTACGGGCAGGAGTACGAGCAGTACTTC. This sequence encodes CASSYGQEYEQYF.

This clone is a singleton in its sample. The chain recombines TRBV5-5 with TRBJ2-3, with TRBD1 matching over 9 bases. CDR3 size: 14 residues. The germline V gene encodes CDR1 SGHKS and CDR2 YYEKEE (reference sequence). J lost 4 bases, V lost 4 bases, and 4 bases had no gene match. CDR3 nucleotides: TGTGCCAGCAGCGGGACAGGGAAGGCAGATACGCAGTATTTT. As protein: CASSGTGKADTQYF.

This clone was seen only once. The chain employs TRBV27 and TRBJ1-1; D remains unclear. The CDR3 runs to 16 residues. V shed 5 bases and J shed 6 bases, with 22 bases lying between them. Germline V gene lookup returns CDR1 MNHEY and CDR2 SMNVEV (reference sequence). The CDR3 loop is CASSLRASTWVAEAFF. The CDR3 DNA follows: TGTGCCAGCAGTCTCCGAGCCTCGACGTGGGTGGCTGAAGCTTTCTTT.

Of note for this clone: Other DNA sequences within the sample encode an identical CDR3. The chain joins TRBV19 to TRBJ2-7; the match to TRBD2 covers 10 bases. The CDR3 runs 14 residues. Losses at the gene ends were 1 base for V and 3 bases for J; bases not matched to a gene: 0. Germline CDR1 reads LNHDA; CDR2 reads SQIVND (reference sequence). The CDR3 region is CASSIGTSGYEQYF. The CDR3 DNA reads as TGTGCCAGTAGTATAGGGACTAGCGGCTACGAGCAGTACTTC.

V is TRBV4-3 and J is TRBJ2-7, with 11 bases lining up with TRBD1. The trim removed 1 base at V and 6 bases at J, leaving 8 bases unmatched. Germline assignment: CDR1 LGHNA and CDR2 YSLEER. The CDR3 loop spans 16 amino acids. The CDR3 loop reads CASSQGPRTGGAEQYF. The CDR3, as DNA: TGCGCCAGCAGCCAAGGCCCCCGGACAGGGGGCGCCGAGCAGTACTTC.

The CDR3 protein is CAWTPGGTSNTGELFF. CDR3 sequence (DNA): TGTGCCTGGACTCCTGGGGGGACTTCGAACACCGGGGAGCTGTTTTTT. The chain couples TRBV30 to TRBJ2-2, with D perhaps TRBD2 (6 bases). Between the trimmed V and J ends, which lost 4 bases and 0 bases, there was a span of 15 bases. CDR1 and CDR2 from the germline V gene are GTSNPN and SVGIG (reference sequence). CDR3 length equals 16 residues.

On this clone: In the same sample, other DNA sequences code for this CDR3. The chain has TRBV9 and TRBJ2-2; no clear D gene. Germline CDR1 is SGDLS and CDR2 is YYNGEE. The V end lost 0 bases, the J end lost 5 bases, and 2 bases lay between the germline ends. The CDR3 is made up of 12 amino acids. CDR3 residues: CASSVATGELFF. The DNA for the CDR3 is TGTGCCAGCAGCGTAGCGACCGGGGAGCTGTTTTTT.

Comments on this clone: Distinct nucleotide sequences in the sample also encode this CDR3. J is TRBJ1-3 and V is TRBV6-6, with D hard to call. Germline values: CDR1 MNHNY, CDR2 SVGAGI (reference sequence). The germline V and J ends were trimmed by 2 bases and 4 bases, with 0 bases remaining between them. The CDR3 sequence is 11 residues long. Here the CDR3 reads CASSYGNTIYF. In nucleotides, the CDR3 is TGTGCCAGCAGTTACGGAAACACCATATATTTT.

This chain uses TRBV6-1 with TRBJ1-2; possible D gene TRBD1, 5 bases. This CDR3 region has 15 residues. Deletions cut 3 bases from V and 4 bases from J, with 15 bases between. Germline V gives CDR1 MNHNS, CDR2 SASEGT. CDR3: CASSDLAGKGYGYTF. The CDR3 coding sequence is TGTGCCAGCAGTGATCTGGCAGGGAAGGGCTATGGCTACACCTTC.

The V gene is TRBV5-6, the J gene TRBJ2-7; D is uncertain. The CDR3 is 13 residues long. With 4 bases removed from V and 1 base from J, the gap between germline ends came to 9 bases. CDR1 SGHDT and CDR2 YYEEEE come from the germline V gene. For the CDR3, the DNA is TGTGCCAGCAGCCACGGGTTGTCCTACGAGCAGTACTTC. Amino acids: CASSHGLSYEQYF. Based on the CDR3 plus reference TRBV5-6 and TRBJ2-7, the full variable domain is DAGVTQSPTHLIKTRGQQVTLRCSPKSGHDTVSWYQQALGQGPQFIFQYYEEEERQRGNFPDRFSGHQFPNYSSELNVNALLLGDSALYLCASSHGLSYEQYFGPGTRLTVT.

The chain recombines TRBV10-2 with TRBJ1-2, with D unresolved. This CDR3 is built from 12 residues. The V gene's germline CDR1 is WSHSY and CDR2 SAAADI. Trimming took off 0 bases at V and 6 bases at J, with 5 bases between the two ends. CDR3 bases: TGCGCCAGCAGTGAGTCTCTGAATGGCTACACCTTC. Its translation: CASSESLNGYTF.

CDR3 coding DNA: TGTGCCAGCCGGGGGGGGGCAGATACGCAGTATTTT. Encoded protein: CASRGGADTQYF. The chain joins TRBV6-5 to TRBJ2-3, with 8 positions matching TRBD2. V lost 8 bases, J lost 4 bases, and 2 bases stayed unmatched. Germline values: CDR1 MNHEY, CDR2 SVGAGI. This CDR3 spans 12 amino acids.

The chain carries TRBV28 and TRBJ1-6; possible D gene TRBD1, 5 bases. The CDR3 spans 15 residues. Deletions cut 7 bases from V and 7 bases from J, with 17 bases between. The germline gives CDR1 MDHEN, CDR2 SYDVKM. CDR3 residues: CASNPQGLGNSPLHF. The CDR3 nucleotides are TGTGCCAGCAACCCCCAGGGACTGGGGAATTCACCCCTCCACTTT.

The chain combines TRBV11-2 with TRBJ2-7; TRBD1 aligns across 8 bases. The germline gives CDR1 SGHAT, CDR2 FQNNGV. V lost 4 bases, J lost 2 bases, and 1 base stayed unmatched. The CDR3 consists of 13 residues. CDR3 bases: TGTGCCAGCAGCTGGGACAGGACCTACGAGCAGTACTTC. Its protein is CASSWDRTYEQYF.

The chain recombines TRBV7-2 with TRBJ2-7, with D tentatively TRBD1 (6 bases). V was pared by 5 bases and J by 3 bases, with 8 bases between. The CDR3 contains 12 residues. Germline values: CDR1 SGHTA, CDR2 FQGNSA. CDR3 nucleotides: TGTGCCAGCAGCCAACAGGGCTACGAGCAGTACTTC. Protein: CASSQQGYEQYF.

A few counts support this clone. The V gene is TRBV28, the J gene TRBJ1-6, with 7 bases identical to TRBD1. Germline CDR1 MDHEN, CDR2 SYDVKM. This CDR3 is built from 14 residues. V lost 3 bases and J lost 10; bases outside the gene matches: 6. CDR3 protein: CASSFSGGDSPLHF. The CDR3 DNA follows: TGTGCCAGCAGTTTCTCAGGGGGGGACTCACCCCTCCACTTT.

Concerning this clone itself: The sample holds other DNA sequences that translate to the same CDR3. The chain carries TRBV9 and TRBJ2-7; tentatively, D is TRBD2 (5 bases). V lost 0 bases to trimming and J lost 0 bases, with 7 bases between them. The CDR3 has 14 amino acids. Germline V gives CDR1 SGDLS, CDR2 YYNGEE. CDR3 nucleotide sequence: TGTGCCAGCAGCGTAGTAGGGAGCTCCTACGAGCAGTACTTC. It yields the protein CASSVVGSSYEQYF.

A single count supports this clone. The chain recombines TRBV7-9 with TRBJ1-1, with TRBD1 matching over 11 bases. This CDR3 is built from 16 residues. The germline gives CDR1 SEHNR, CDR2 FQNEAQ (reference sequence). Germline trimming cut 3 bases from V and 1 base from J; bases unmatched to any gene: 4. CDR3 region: CASSLGQGVGNTEAFF. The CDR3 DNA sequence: TGTGCCAGCAGCTTGGGACAGGGGGTTGGGAACACTGAAGCTTTCTTT.

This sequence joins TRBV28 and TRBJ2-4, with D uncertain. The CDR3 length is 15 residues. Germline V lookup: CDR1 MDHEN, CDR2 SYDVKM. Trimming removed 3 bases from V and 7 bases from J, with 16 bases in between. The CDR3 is CASSFLGGTLNIQYF. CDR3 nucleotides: TGTGCCAGCAGTTTTCTGGGCGGAACCCTTAACATTCAGTACTTC.

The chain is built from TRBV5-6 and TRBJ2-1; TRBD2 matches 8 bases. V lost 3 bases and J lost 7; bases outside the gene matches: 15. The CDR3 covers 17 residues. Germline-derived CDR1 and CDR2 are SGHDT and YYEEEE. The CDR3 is CASSYYTSGTSLNEQFF. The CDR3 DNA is TGTGCCAGCAGCTACTACACATCCGGGACTAGTTTGAATGAGCAGTTCTTC.

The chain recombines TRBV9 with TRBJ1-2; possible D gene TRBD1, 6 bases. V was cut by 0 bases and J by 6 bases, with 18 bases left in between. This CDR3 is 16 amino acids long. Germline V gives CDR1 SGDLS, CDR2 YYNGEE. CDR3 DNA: TGTGCCAGCAGCGTAGTCTCGGTGGCAGGGGCTAATGGCTACACCTTC. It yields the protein CASSVVSVAGANGYTF.

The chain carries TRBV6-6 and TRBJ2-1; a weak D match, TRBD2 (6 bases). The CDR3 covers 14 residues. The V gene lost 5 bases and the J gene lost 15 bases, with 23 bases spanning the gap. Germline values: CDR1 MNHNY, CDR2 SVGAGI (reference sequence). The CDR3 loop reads CASSRGLEGRSLFF. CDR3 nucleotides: TGTGCCAGCAGTCGGGGTCTGGAGGGACGCAGTCTGTTCTTC.

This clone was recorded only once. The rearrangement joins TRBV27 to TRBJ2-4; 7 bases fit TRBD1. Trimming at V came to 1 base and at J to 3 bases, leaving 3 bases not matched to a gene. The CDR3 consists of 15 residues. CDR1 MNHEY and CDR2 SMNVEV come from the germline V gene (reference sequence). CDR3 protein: CASSLFAGGKNIQYF. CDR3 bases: TGTGCCAGCAGTTTATTTGCAGGGGGCAAAAACATTCAGTACTTC.

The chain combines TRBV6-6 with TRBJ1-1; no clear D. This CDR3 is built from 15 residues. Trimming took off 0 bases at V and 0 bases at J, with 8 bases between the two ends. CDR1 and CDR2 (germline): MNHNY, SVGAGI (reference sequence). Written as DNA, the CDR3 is TGTGCCAGCAGTTACTCAGATACCTTGAACACTGAAGCTTTCTTT. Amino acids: CASSYSDTLNTEAFF.

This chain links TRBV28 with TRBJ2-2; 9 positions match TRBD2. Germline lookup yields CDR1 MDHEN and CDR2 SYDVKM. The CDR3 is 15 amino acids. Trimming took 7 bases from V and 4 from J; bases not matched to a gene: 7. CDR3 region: CASTGIAGATGELFF. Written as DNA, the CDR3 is TGTGCCAGCACCGGAATAGCGGGGGCCACCGGGGAGCTGTTTTTT.

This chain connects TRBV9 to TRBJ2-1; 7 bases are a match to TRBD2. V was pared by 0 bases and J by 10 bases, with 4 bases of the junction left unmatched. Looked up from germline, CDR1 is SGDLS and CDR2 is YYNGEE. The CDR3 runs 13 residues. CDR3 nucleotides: TGTGCCAGCAGCGTAGAGACTAGCTGGGAGCAGTTCTTC. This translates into CASSVETSWEQFF.

The CDR3: CASTAEGGYEQFF. The CDR3 DNA sequence: TGCGCCAGCACTGCAGAGGGCGGGTATGAGCAGTTCTTC. The chain has TRBV5-1 and TRBJ2-1, with D perhaps TRBD2 (5 bases). Germline-derived CDR1 and CDR2 are SGHRS and YFSETQ. V lost 6 bases and J lost 8, with 15 bases in between. The CDR3 totals 13 residues.

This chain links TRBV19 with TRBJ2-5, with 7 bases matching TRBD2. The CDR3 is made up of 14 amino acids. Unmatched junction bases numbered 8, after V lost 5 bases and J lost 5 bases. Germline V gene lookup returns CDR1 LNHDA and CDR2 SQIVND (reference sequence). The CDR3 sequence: CASSPRGGRETQYF. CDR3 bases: TGTGCCAGTAGTCCCCGGGGAGGGCGGGAGACCCAGTACTTC.

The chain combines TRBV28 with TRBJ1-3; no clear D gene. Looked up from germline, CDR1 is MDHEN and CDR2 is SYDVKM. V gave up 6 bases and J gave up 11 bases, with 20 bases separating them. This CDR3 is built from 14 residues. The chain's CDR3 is CASSPPRAISAIYF. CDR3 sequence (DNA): TGTGCCAGCAGCCCGCCCCGGGCGATTTCGGCCATATATTTT.

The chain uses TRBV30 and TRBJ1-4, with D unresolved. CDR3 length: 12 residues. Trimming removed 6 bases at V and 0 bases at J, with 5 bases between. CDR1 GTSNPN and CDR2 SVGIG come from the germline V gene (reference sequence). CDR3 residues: CACGPTNEKLFF. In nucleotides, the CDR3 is TGTGCCTGCGGACCAACTAATGAAAAACTGTTTTTT.

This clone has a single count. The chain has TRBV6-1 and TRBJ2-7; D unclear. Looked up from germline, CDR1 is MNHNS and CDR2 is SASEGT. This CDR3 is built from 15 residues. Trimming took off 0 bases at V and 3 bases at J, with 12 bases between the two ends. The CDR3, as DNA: TGTGCCAGCAGTGAAGCGCTGGCAGTATACTACGAGCAGTACTTC. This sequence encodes CASSEALAVYYEQYF.